The entry that follows covers one TCR beta chain sequence. V was clipped by 4 bases and J by 2 bases; unmatched bases: 4. From germline, CDR1 is SGHTA and CDR2 FQGNSA. This CDR3 contains 15 residues. The data stem from a study of blood T cell repertoires in COVID-19. In the study overall: Acute and convalescent COVID-19 samples came from the United States, Italy and Spain. Sample material is recorded as cDNA or gDNA derived from T cells, B-cell-depleted T cells, or PBMCs.

Some clones are missing from TCRdb's copy, which holds only in-frame ones; the method was immunoSEQ multiplex PCR. The profile shows some 250,000 clones, roughly 90% of them singletons. The sequenced sample consisted of peripheral blood. This receptor was obtained from a woman in her thirties with COVID-19, enrolled during active disease. The chain recombines TRBV7-2 with TRBJ2-7; 11 bases fit TRBD1. Here the CDR3 DNA reads TGTGCCAGCAGCTCCAGGACAGGGGGCCCCTACGAGCAGTACTTC. This gives the protein CASSSRTGGPYEQYF.